This passage covers 20 T cell receptor beta chains from one sample sequenced in a study of T cell repertoires in cytomegalovirus infection. TCRdb processed the reads anew with MiXCR; each CDR3 protein has one entry. Among just over 150,000 distinct CDR3 sequences listed, around 24% were seen once. The material sequenced was PBMCs. Source of these receptors: a human donor in good health (CMV status not recorded). Some clones in this sample may be carry-over from other donors' samples.

The V gene is TRBV5-1, the J gene TRBJ2-3; no clear D. Trimming removed 2 bases at V and 2 bases at J, with 18 bases between. Per the germline V gene, CDR1 is SGHRS and CDR2 is YFSETQ. The CDR3 has 17 amino acids. This CDR3 reads CASSFPAGRTYTDTQYF. The CDR3 DNA reads TGCGCCAGCAGCTTCCCGGCTGGGCGGACCTACACAGATACGCAGTATTTT. Looking up the rest from reference TRBV5-1 and TRBJ2-3 gives the full variable domain: KAGVTQTPRYLIKTRGQQVTLSCSPISGHRSVSWYQQTPGQGLQFLFEYFSETQRNKGNFPGRFSGRQFSNSRSEMNVSTLELGDSALYLCASSFPAGRTYTDTQYFGPGTRLTVL.

V is TRBV4-3 and J is TRBJ1-1; 9 positions match TRBD1. Trimming removed 4 bases from V and 5 bases from J; junction bases left unmatched: 5. CDR1 is LGHNA, CDR2 YSLEER, per germline. CDR3 length: 14 residues. DNA of the CDR3: TGCGCCAGCAGCCTACAGGGGGCCGAGACTGAAGCTTTCTTT. This translates into CASSLQGAETEAFF.

The table lists this clonotype with many counts. The genes are TRBV7-3 and TRBJ2-1; no clear D gene. Trimming took 5 bases from V and 0 from J, leaving 11 bases between them. This CDR3 has 15 amino acids. CDR1 is SGHTA and CDR2 is FQGTGA in the germline V gene. CDR3 bases: TGTGCCAGCAGCCCAAATTGGGTCTCCTACAATGAGCAGTTCTTC. Its translation is CASSPNWVSYNEQFF.

The chain joins TRBV7-2 to TRBJ2-3, with TRBD2 matching over 11 bases. The J segment lost 3 bases and the V segment lost 1 base, leaving 3 bases of the junction unmatched. The CDR3 spans 16 residues. Germline V CDR1 and CDR2: SGHTA, FQGNSA. The CDR3 reads CASSLGLAGITDTQYF. The CDR3 nucleotides read TGTGCCAGCAGCTTAGGACTAGCGGGGATAACAGATACGCAGTATTTT.

This clonotype occurred a few times. This chain joins TRBV28 and TRBJ2-3; 12 positions match TRBD2. Trimming at V came to 6 bases and at J to 3 bases, leaving 13 bases not matched to a gene. From germline, CDR1 is MDHEN and CDR2 SYDVKM. The CDR3 length is 18 residues. The CDR3 region is CASSTTGTSGFRTDTQYF. The CDR3 coding sequence is TGTGCCAGCAGCACTACAGGGACTAGCGGGTTCAGGACAGATACGCAGTATTTT.

This chain links TRBV18 with TRBJ1-2; 8 nucleotides agree with TRBD1. The CDR3 totals 13 residues. The germline gives CDR1 KGHSH, CDR2 LQKENI. V dropped 6 bases and J dropped 7; count of bases not matched to a gene: 7. As DNA, the CDR3 is TGTGCCAGCTCGGACAGGGACAGTAGTGGCTACACCTTC. It specifies CASSDRDSSGYTF.

The rearrangement uses TRBV28 and TRBJ2-7, with D perhaps TRBD1 or TRBD2 (6 bases each). The CDR3 sequence is 14 residues long. V lost 2 bases, J lost 3 bases, and 11 bases lay in between. Germline V gene lookup returns CDR1 MDHEN and CDR2 SYDVKM. The CDR3 region is CASSLRGVLYEQYF. CDR3 sequence (DNA): TGTGCCAGCAGTTTAAGGGGGGTACTCTACGAGCAGTACTTC.

The sample holds many counts of this clonotype. The chain employs TRBV7-6 and TRBJ2-7; D is unclear. Trimming stripped 0 bases from V and 5 bases from J, with 8 bases between. Looked up from germline, CDR1 is SGHVS and CDR2 is FNYEAQ. This CDR3 region has 13 residues. The CDR3 reads CASSLAWSNEQYF. CDR3 in DNA: TGTGCCAGCAGCTTAGCGTGGTCGAACGAGCAGTACTTC.

The sample holds many counts of this clonotype. J is TRBJ2-1 and V is TRBV7-2; TRBD1 is a possible D gene (5 bases). Trimming removed 3 bases at V and 9 bases at J, with 12 bases between. Germline CDR1 SGHTA, CDR2 FQGNSA. The CDR3 spans 13 residues. The CDR3 DNA reads as TGTGCCAGCAGCTTCCAGGGTTGGAGTGAGCAGTTCTTC. Protein: CASSFQGWSEQFF.

This clonotype was counted between two and nine times. The chain couples TRBV20-1 to TRBJ1-1, with TRBD1 matching 8 bases. Per the germline V gene, CDR1 is DFQATT and CDR2 is SNEGSKA (reference sequence). V dropped 6 bases and J dropped 4; count of bases not matched to a gene: 7. The CDR3 has 13 amino acids. The CDR3 region has the DNA TGCAGTGCCCGTCGACAGGGGCCCACTGAAGCTTTCTTT. Protein: CSARRQGPTEAFF.

This clonotype was detected a few times. The chain's CDR3 is CASSLWDSPGTEAFF. The DNA of the CDR3 is TGTGCCAGCTCACTATGGGACAGCCCTGGAACTGAAGCTTTCTTT. This chain connects TRBV18 to TRBJ1-1; 7 positions agree with TRBD1. Trimming at V came to 4 bases and at J to 5 bases, leaving 10 bases not matched to a gene. This CDR3 has 15 amino acids. Germline V lookup: CDR1 KGHSH, CDR2 LQKENI. The full variable domain, in which reference TRBV18 and TRBJ1-1 provide the parts outside the CDR3, is NAGVMQNPRHLVRRRGQEARLRCSPMKGHSHVYWYRQLPEEGLKFMVYLQKENIIDESGMPKERFSAEFPKEGPSILRIQQVVRGDSAAYFCASSLWDSPGTEAFFGQGTRLTVV.

This clonotype has a count of ten or more. This chain uses TRBV7-2 with TRBJ2-1, with 7 bases identical to TRBD2. The germline gives CDR1 SGHTA, CDR2 FQGNSA. This CDR3 is 14 amino acids long. V shed 6 bases and J 7 bases; nucleotides not matched to a gene: 9. CDR3 in DNA: TGTGCCAGCAGTCCGGGGGGTAGTAAGAATGAGCAGTTCTTC. Residues: CASSPGGSKNEQFF.

By share, this clonotype counts as medium-sized (0.01 to 0.1%). This chain uses TRBV7-2 with TRBJ2-7; maybe TRBD2 (6 bases). The CDR3 sequence is 15 residues long. From germline, CDR1 is SGHTA and CDR2 FQGNSA. The germline V and J ends were trimmed by 3 bases and 6 bases, with 18 bases remaining between them. The CDR3 DNA reads as TGTGCCAGCAGCTTTAAAAATAGCGGCGGATCCGAGCAGTACTTC. Translating it yields CASSFKNSGGSEQYF.

This clonotype was detected a few times. The J gene is TRBJ1-5, the V gene TRBV20-1, with TRBD1 as a possible D gene (6 bases). V lost 4 bases to trimming and J lost 6 bases, with 16 bases between them. This CDR3 has 14 residues. Germline V CDR1 and CDR2: DFQATT, SNEGSKA (reference sequence). The CDR3 DNA follows: TGCAGTGCTACAACCCCCGGGGGCGCTCAGCCCCAGCATTTT. Amino acids: CSATTPGGAQPQHF.

The rearrangement joins TRBV5-6 to TRBJ1-6, with 7 bases that match TRBD1. The ends lost 1 base at V and 9 bases at J; junction bases unmatched: 7. The CDR3 totals 15 residues. Germline lookup yields CDR1 SGHDT and CDR2 YYEEEE. The CDR3 DNA sequence: TGTGCCAGCAGCTTGCGGGCAGGGGGGGCTTCACCCCTCCACTTT. Translation gives CASSLRAGGASPLHF.

This clonotype was detected many times. This rearrangement joins TRBV2 to TRBJ1-1; D gene ambiguous. V was pared by 6 bases and J by 1 base, with 12 bases between. CDR1 SNHLY and CDR2 FYNNEI come from the germline V gene. The CDR3 runs to 14 residues. CDR3 sequence reads: CASREGFKNTEAFF. CDR3 nucleotide sequence: TGTGCCAGCAGGGAGGGTTTTAAGAACACTGAAGCTTTCTTT.

This clonotype was detected only a few times. The chain has TRBV7-9 and TRBJ1-1, with 9 bases lining up with TRBD1. With 10 bases clipped from V and 7 bases from J, the junction kept 7 bases outside the gene matches. The CDR3 has 12 residues. Looked up from germline, CDR1 is SEHNR and CDR2 is FQNEAQ (reference sequence). The CDR3 nucleotides read TGTGCCACCTCGGACAGGGGATATGAAGCTTTCTTT. Protein sequence: CATSDRGYEAFF.

The chain links TRBV4-3 to TRBJ2-5; TRBD1 or TRBD2 may be the D gene (5 bases each). Germline CDR1 is LGHNA and CDR2 is YSLEER. The CDR3 has 15 amino acids. V lost 3 bases to trimming and J lost 2 bases, with 13 bases between them. CDR3 sequence (DNA): TGCGCCAGCAGCCATTATTTTGGGGGACAAGAGACCCAGTACTTC. Protein product: CASSHYFGGQETQYF.

The chain is built from TRBV5-1 and TRBJ1-1; D perhaps matches TRBD1 (6 bases). Trimming removed 2 bases at V and 0 bases at J, with 11 bases between. The CDR3 runs to 15 residues. CDR1 SGHRS and CDR2 YFSETQ come from the germline V gene. For the CDR3, the DNA is TGCGCCAGCAGCTTTGGAGGGGGGCTGAACACTGAAGCTTTCTTT. It codes for CASSFGGGLNTEAFF.

This sequence joins TRBV7-6 and TRBJ2-3, with a weak D call TRBD1 (5 bases). Trimming took 1 base from V and 1 from J, leaving 9 bases between them. Germline values: CDR1 SGHVS, CDR2 FNYEAQ. The CDR3 is 15 amino acids. In DNA, the CDR3 is TGTGCCAGCAGCTTAGTCAGGGTCGGCACAGATACGCAGTATTTT. Residues: CASSLVRVGTDTQYF.